The T cell receptor beta chain described here comes from a study of blood T cells in healthy people across ages. Across the study: Per every two T cells, about one barcoded beta molecule was captured by template switching.

This clonotype showed up just a few times. Between the trimmed V and J ends, which lost 1 base and 1 base, there was a span of 13 bases. Germline values: CDR1 DFQATT, CDR2 SNEGSKA (reference sequence). The CDR3 runs 15 residues. Combining a sample-barcoded 5' primer with a J-beta primer mix, a second PCR ran for about 6 to 11 cycles. A 12-random-nucleotide template-switch adaptor tagged each cDNA molecule. TCRdb independently ran MiXCR on the 5' RACE reads; one entry per CDR3 protein. The table includes some 1.5 million distinct CDR3 sequences, 28% detected once. The receptor's source is a woman under 40 in good health. V usage is TRBV20-1 and J usage is TRBJ2-5; D may be TRBD1 or TRBD2 (5 bases each). The sequenced sample consisted of blood. The CDR3 coding sequence is TGCAGTGCTAGAGCCCCCGCCGGGACCCAAGAGACCCAGTACTTC. Its translation is CSARAPAGTQETQYF.